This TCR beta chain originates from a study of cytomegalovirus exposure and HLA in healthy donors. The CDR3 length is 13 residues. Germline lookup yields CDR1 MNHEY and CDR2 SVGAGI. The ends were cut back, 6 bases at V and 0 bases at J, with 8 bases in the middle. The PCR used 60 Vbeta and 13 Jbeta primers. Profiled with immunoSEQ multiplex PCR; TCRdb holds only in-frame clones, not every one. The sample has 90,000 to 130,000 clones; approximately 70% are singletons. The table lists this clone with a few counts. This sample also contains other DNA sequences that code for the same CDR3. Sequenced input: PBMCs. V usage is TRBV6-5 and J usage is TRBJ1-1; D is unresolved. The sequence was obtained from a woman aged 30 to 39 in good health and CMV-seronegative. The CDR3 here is CASSRGMNTEAFF. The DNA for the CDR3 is TGTGCCAGCAGCCGCGGCATGAACACTGAAGCTTTCTTT.